This T cell receptor (beta chain) was profiled in a study of radiotherapy plus CTLA-4 blockade in lung cancer. Method: immunoSEQ multiplex PCR; TCRdb's copy keeps in-frame clones and lacks some. Of about 95,000 clones listed, around four fifths are singletons. Study-wide findings and caveats: Per reports, early blood T cell clone dynamics, plus interferon-beta, forecast response most strongly.

This clone was counted many times. As yet, its antigen is unknown. The CDR3 runs 14 residues. Trimming cost V 5 bases and J 4 bases, with 11 bases left between them. Germline-derived CDR1 and CDR2 are KGHSH and LQKENI. Ipilimumab CTLA-4 blockade and focal radiation were given to patients with chemo-refractory metastatic non-small-cell lung cancer. This TCR came from a human donor with non-small cell lung cancer who had stable disease on radiotherapy plus ipilimumab. The specimen was peripheral blood, collected from a patient treated with radiotherapy plus ipilimumab. This chain uses TRBV18 with TRBJ2-2, with a tentative D call TRBD1 (6 bases). Written as DNA, the CDR3 is TGTGCCAGCTCATCCGGACAGCGCACCGGGGAGCTGTTTTTT. It is translated as CASSSGQRTGELFF.